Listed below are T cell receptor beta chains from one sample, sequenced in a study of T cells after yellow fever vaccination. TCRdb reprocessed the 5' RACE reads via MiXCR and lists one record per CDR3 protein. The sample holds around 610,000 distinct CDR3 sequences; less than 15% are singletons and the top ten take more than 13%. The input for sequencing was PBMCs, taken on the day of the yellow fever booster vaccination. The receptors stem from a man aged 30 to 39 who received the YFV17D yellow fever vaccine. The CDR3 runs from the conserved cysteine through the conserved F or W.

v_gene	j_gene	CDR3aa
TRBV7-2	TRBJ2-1	CASTLKNEQFF
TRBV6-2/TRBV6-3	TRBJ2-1	CASRSITGMEQFF
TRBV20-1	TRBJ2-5	CSATTAQGKQETQYF
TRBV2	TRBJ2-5	CASSDADQYF
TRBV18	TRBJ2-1	CASSPPILAGNNEQFF
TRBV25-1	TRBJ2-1	CASSQKLGLAKNEQFF
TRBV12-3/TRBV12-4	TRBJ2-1	CASSFLGLARHEQFF
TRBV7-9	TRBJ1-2	CASSQGQAYGYTF
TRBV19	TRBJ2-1	CASSRVAGAHEQFF
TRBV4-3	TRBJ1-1	CASSHPGVGRTEAFF
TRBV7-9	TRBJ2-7	CASSPTVNEQYF
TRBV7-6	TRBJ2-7	CASSLLDEGPSSYEQYF
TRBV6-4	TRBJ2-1	CASGGPRNNEQFF
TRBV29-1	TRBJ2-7	CSVETSDYEQYF
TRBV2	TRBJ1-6	CASSGTGDSYNSPLHF
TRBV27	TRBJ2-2	CASSPTGTQTGELFF
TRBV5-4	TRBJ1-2	CASSSRAGIIGGYTF
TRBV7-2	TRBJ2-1	CASSLAYEREGGEQFF
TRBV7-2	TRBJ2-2	CASSPLGTATGELFF
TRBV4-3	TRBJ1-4	CASSQQGQSNEKLFF
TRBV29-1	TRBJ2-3	CSVTAGAAADTQYF
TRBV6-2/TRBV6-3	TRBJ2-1	CASWGLAGGASFF
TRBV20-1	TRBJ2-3	CSAPSWQNTDTQYF
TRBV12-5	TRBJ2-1	CASGLAAPGNEQFF
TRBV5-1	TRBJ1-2	CASSSGQGYGYTF
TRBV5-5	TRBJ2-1	CASSLVTSPVREQFF
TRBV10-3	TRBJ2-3	CAIRAGQATDTQYF
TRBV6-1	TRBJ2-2	CASRPTPASGIGELFF
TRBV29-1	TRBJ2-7	CSVDGGAGYEQYF
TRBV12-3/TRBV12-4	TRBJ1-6	CASSHTVGSSPLHF
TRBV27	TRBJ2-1	CASSSGLYLNEQFF
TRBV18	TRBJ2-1	CASSPLAAPTTEQFF
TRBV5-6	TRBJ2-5	CASSLGDMQGETQYF
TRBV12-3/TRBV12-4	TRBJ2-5	CASSLGGKGQETQYF
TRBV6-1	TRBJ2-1	CASSAGTIRNEQFF
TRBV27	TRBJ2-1	CASRDSGTGYNEQFF
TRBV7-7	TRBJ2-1	CTISFRSSSGSLHNEQFF
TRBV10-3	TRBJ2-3	CAISAALASGTDTQYF
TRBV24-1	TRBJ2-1	CATRQDPYNEQFF
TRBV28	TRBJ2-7	CASSLVLPGNEQYF
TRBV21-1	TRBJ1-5	CASSKQDSDRGLNQPQHF
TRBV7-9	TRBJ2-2	CASTLLVTGELFF
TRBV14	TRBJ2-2	CASSQQNTGELFF
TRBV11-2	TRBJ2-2	CASRTGQGLNTGELFF
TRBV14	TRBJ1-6	CASSQEGQPNSPLHF
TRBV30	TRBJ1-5	CAWSEILGNQPQHF
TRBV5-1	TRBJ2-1	CASRSSSYNEQFF
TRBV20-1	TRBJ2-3	CSATIAGGPQVSFFTDTQYF
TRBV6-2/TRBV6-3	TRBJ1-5	CASSYTKLTRPQHF
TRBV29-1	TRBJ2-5	CSSHGAEQETQYF
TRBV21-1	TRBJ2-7	CASSRATGAVEVYEQYF
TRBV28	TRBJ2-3	CASSLSRATDTQYF
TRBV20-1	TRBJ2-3	CSVPQGLGSQYF
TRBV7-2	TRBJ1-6	CASSPIGTGYSPLHF
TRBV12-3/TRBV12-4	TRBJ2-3	CASSGYLAGYTDTQYF
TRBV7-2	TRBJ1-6	CASILVAGYNSPLHF
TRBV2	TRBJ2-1	CASRASGHEQFF